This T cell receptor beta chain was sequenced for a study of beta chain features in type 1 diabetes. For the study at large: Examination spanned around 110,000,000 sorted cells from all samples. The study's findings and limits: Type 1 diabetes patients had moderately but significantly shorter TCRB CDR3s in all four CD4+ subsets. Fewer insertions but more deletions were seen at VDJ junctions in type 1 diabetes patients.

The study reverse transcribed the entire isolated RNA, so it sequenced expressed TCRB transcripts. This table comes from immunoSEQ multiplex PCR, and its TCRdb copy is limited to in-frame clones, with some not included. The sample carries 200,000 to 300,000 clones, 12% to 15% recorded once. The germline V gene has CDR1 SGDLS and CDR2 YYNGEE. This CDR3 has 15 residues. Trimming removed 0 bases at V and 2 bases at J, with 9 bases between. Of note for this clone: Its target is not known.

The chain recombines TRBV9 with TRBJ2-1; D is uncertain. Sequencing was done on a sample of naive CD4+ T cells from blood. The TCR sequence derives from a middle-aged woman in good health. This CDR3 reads CASSVGSLPYNEQFF. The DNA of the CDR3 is TGTGCCAGCAGCGTAGGCTCCCTACCCTACAATGAGCAGTTCTTC.